Listed below are T cell receptor beta chains from one sample, sequenced in a study of control samples from healthy donors and cancer patients. Profiling relied on immunoSEQ multiplex PCR, and the TCRdb table lists in-frame clones only, not all of them. The sample has 350,000 to 450,000 clones, 75% to 95% seen once. Sequencing input: PBMCs. The receptors stem from a man in his forties or fifties with head and neck cancer. Both conserved end residues are part of each CDR3. The D gene is left open where the match is weak. Some rows mark clone size as missing; the rest say once, few, many or name a class of expanded clone.

abundance	v_gene	j_gene	d_gene	len	CDR3nt	CDR3aa
.	TRBV6-5	TRBJ1-5	.	14	TGTGCCAGCAGTTACCAGACAGGTGATCAGCCCCAGCATTTT	CASSYQTGDQPQHF
.	TRBV7-9	TRBJ1-3	.	14	TGTGCCAGCACGCTCAGAGCCCCTGAGGACACCATATATTTT	CASTLRAPEDTIYF
.	TRBV3-1/TRBV3-2	TRBJ2-3	.	13	TGTGCCAGCAGCCAAGGATGGGGGGATACGCAGTATTTT	CASSQGWGDTQYF
.	TRBV6-5	TRBJ1-1	.	13	TGTGCCAGCAGTATAAGGGAGTTTAAGGGGGCTTTCTTT	CASSIREFKGAFF
.	TRBV4-1	TRBJ2-2	.	13	TGCGCCAGCAGCCACCTAATCGGGGGGGAGCTGTTTTTT	CASSHLIGGELFF
few	TRBV7-2	TRBJ2-7	TRBD2	13	TGTGCCAGCCAAACGAGCCTAGCGGGGGAGCAGTACTTC	CASQTSLAGEQYF
few	TRBV19	TRBJ2-7	TRBD1	16	TGTGCCAGTAGTATATCCCCCCGGGGACAGGGCTACGAGCAGTACTTC	CASSISPRGQGYEQYF
few	TRBV27	TRBJ1-6	.	18	TGTGCCAGCAGTTTATCAGGGTCAGCACAAACCTATAATTCACCCCTCCACTTT	CASSLSGSAQTYNSPLHF
.	TRBV3-1/TRBV3-2	TRBJ2-3	TRBD2	15	TGTGCCAGCAGCCCTACGGGACTAGGGGTAAATACGCAGTATTTT	CASSPTGLGVNTQYF
.	TRBV5-1	TRBJ1-1	TRBD1	14	TGCGCCAGCAGCCCCGGGACAGGGAACACTGAAGCTTTCTTT	CASSPGTGNTEAFF
.	TRBV30	TRBJ1-5	.	14	TGTGCCTGGAGTGCCACTCAGGCCGGGGAGCCCCAGCATTTT	CAWSATQAGEPQHF
.	TRBV5-5	TRBJ2-3	TRBD2	15	TGTGCCAGCAGCTCCCGCGGGGGGCCCACAGATACGCAGTATTTT	CASSSRGGPTDTQYF
.	TRBV27	TRBJ2-7	TRBD1	14	TGTGCCAGCAGTTCGACGGGACAGGCCTACGAGCAGTACTTC	CASSSTGQAYEQYF
.	TRBV6-2/TRBV6-3	TRBJ2-7	TRBD1	16	TGTGCCAGCAGTGGGATCGGACAGGGCCCCTCCTACGAGCAGTACTTC	CASSGIGQGPSYEQYF
.	TRBV5-1	TRBJ2-3	.	16	TGCGCCAGCAGCTTGATTAGCGGTGTAAGCACAGATACGCAGTATTTT	CASSLISGVSTDTQYF
.	TRBV4-1	TRBJ2-7	.	13	TGCGCCAGCAGCCAAGTCGGGAATTACGAGCAGTACTTC	CASSQVGNYEQYF
.	TRBV19	TRBJ1-5	.	16	TGTGCCAGTAGTGACCCGGGGGGAAGGATCAATCAGCCCCAGCATTTT	CASSDPGGRINQPQHF
.	TRBV18	TRBJ2-5	TRBD1	14	TGTGCCAGCTCAAGACAGGGTTGGGAAGAGACCCAGTACTTC	CASSRQGWEETQYF
once	TRBV7-9	TRBJ2-5	.	13	TGTGCCAGCAGCTTAGCAGGGACGGAGACCCAGTACTTC	CASSLAGTETQYF
.	TRBV28	TRBJ1-5	.	18	TGTGCCAGCAGTTTCGCCTTATCCGGGACTTATAGCAATCAGCCCCAGCATTTT	CASSFALSGTYSNQPQHF
.	TRBV27	TRBJ1-2	TRBD1	16	TGTGCCAGCAGCCACCTCCCGGGGACAGGGGCACGGGGCTACACCTTC	CASSHLPGTGARGYTF
.	TRBV21-1	TRBJ2-1	.	16	TGTGCCAGCAGCAAAGATTACAGGTTGACCTACAATGAGCAGTTCTTC	CASSKDYRLTYNEQFF
.	TRBV27	TRBJ1-2	.	14	TGTGCCAGCAGTTTGGGACGGGGCCTCTCGGGCTACACCTTC	CASSLGRGLSGYTF
.	TRBV7-2	TRBJ1-4	.	17	TGTGCCAGCAGCCCAGCGGTAGGGGGATCAACTAATGAAAAACTGTTTTTT	CASSPAVGGSTNEKLFF
.	TRBV20-1	TRBJ2-5	.	11	TGCAGTGCTCTACAGAAAGAGACCCAGTACTTC	CSALQKETQYF
.	TRBV6-4	TRBJ1-6	.	13	TGTGCCAGCAGTGTTGAGCTGAATTCACCCCTCCACTTT	CASSVELNSPLHF
.	TRBV7-9	TRBJ2-1	.	15	TGTGCCAGCAGCCGGGCCCGGGGCTCCTACAATGAGCAGTTCTTC	CASSRARGSYNEQFF
.	TRBV7-9	TRBJ2-1	.	14	TGTGCCAGCAGCTGGTCCGGGAAAGGCGATGAGCAGTTCTTC	CASSWSGKGDEQFF
.	TRBV9	TRBJ2-5	.	8	TGTGCCAGCAGCCCCCTTCACTTC	CASSPLHF
.	TRBV12-3/TRBV12-4	TRBJ2-3	.	11	TGTGCCAGCAGAGAGCGAGATACGCAGTATTTT	CASRERDTQYF
.	TRBV18	TRBJ2-7	.	15	TGTGCCAGCTCCACCACCCAGGGGCTCTCCTACGAGCAGTACTTC	CASSTTQGLSYEQYF
.	TRBV25-1	TRBJ2-6	.	16	TGTGCCAGCAGTAGTACTCCAGGGGCAGGGGCCAACGTCCTGACTTTC	CASSSTPGAGANVLTF
.	TRBV19	TRBJ2-6	.	16	TGTGCCAGTCGGAATATTGGGAACTCTGGGGCCAACGTCCTGACTTTC	CASRNIGNSGANVLTF
.	TRBV4-1	TRBJ2-7	.	18	TGCGCCAGCAGCCAAGATTATACGGACTGGAGACTGATAGACGGGCAGTACTTC	CASSQDYTDWRLIDGQYF
.	TRBV27	TRBJ2-1	TRBD2	15	TGTGCCAGCAGCCCGGGACTAGCGGGAGCGAATGAGCAGTTCTTC	CASSPGLAGANEQFF
.	TRBV19	TRBJ1-5	.	14	TGTGCCACCGGAATCGAAGGGGCCTCAAGGCCCCAGCATTTT	CATGIEGASRPQHF
.	TRBV10-3	TRBJ2-7	TRBD1	12	TGTGCCATCAGGGGACAGGCCTACGAGCAGTACTTC	CAIRGQAYEQYF
.	TRBV2	TRBJ2-7	TRBD2	16	TGTGCCAGCAGTATAGCCGGGACTAGCGGTACCTACGAGCAGTACTTC	CASSIAGTSGTYEQYF
.	TRBV9	TRBJ1-5	.	14	TGTGCCAGCAGCCTCGTCGGGGGGCCTCAGCCCCAGCATTTT	CASSLVGGPQPQHF
.	TRBV9	TRBJ2-5	TRBD2	14	TGTGCCAGCAGCGTGGGAGCGGGGGGAGAGACCCAGTACTTC	CASSVGAGGETQYF
once	TRBV9	TRBJ2-1	.	14	TGTGCCAGCACGAGAGGGGGGAAATCCAATGAGCAGTTCTTC	CASTRGGKSNEQFF
.	TRBV7-3	TRBJ1-4	TRBD1	15	TGTGCCAGCAGCCCCACCGGGACAGGGGGGGAAAAACTGTTTTTT	CASSPTGTGGEKLFF
.	TRBV6-5	TRBJ2-4	TRBD2	16	TGTGCCAGCAGTTACTCGAGCGGGGTAGCCAAAAACATTCAGTACTTC	CASSYSSGVAKNIQYF
.	TRBV11-2	TRBJ2-7	TRBD2	18	TGTGCCAGCAGCTTGCAACGCGGACTAGCGGGGGGTAGGTACGAGCAGTACTTC	CASSLQRGLAGGRYEQYF
.	TRBV6-4	TRBJ1-4	.	16	TGTGCCAGCAGTAAAGGGTCAACTTGGGCCAATGAAAAACTGTTTTTT	CASSKGSTWANEKLFF
.	TRBV30	TRBJ1-5	.	14	TGTGCCTGGAGAGGTCCGGGGAGGAATCAGCCCCAGCATTTT	CAWRGPGRNQPQHF
.	TRBV6-2/TRBV6-3	TRBJ1-5	TRBD1	17	TGTGCCAGCAGTTACCCCAGAACCCAGACAGGGAACCAGCCCCAGCATTTT	CASSYPRTQTGNQPQHF